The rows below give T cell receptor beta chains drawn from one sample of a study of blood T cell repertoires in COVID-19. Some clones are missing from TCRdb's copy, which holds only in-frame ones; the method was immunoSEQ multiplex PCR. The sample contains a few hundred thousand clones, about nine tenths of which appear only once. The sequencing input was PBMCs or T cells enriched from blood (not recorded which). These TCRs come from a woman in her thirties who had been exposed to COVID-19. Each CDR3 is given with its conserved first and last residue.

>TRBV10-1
CASSESTSGSHETQYF
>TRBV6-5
CASINRGGYEQYF
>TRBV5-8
CASSSGQMDGYTF
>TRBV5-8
CASSVKHGLGYSGANEKLFF
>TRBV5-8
CASSSGTGVWTGELFF
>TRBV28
CASNQEAAGNQPQHF
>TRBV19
CASSIKEGALWNSNQPQHF
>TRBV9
CASSVGGGAFGNTIYF
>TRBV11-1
CASSLATVPGHGNTIYF
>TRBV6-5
CASRRDRGNYGYTF
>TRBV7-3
CASSPPWGHEQFF
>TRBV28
CASSSGTVGYEQYF
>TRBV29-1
CSVTGPQETQYF
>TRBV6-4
CASSPRTGDGNEQFF